This T cell receptor (beta chain) was observed in a study of blood T cell repertoires in COVID-19. Here immunoSEQ multiplex PCR was the method, and the copy in TCRdb shows in-frame clones only, minus some. This sample has 120,000 or so clones, with 70% to 80% found just once. This TCR derives from a man aged 40-49 years with active or convalescent COVID-19. Sequencing was performed on peripheral blood.

This chain's CDR3 is CAWESGQGFRDTQYF. CDR3 DNA sequence: TGTGCCTGGGAATCCGGACAGGGCTTTAGGGATACGCAGTATTTT. The chain couples TRBV30 to TRBJ2-3, with TRBD1 matching 8 bases. The V gene end was trimmed by 5 bases and the J gene end by 6 bases; junction bases not matched to a gene: 13. The CDR3 loop spans 15 amino acids. Germline CDR1 and CDR2: GTSNPN and SVGIG (reference sequence).